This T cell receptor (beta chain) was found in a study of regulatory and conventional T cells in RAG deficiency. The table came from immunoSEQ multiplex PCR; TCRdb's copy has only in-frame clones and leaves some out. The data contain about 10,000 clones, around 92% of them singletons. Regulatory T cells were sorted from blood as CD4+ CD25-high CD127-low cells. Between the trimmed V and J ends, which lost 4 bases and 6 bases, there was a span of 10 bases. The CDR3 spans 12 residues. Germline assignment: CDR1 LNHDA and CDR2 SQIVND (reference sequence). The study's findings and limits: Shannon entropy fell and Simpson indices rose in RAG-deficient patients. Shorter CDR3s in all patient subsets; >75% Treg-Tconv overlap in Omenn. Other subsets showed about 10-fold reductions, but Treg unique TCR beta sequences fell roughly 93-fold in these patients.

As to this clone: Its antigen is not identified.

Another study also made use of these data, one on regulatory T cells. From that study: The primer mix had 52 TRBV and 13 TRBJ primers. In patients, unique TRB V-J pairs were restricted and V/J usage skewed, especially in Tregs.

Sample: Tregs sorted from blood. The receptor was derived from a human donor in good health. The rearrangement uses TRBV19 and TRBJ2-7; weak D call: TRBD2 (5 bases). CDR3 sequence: CASSTRVGEQYF. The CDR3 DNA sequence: TGTGCCAGTAGTACGAGGGTCGGCGAGCAGTACTTC.